A single sample is the source of the 21 T cell receptor beta chains below, sequenced in a study of blood T cells in healthy people across ages. A second PCR, run for roughly 6 to 11 cycles, used a sample-barcoded 5' primer plus a J-beta primer mix. TCRdb passed the 5' RACE reads through MiXCR, listing each CDR3 protein once. The repertoire includes around 650,000 distinct CDR3 sequences, roughly two fifths of them detected once, and 30% sits in the top ten. The specimen was blood. The source is an older man in good health.

In its sample, this clonotype was seen many times. This clone may be a read error of a much larger clone one base away. The chain uses TRBV29-1 and TRBJ2-5; D possibly corresponds to TRBD2 (6 bases). From germline, CDR1 is SQVTM and CDR2 ANQGSEA. Trimming took 8 bases from V and 11 from J, leaving 18 bases between them. This CDR3 contains 11 residues. As DNA, the CDR3 is TGCAGCCCTTGGGAGGCCAATGAGCAGTACTTC. It codes for CSPWEANEQYF.

The CDR3 nucleotides are TGTGCCAGCAGTTTAAAGGACCAGGTATACTACGAGCAGTACTTC. Its translation is CASSLKDQVYYEQYF. The chain uses TRBV28 and TRBJ2-7; D call uncertain. The CDR3 has 15 amino acids. Germline CDR1 and CDR2: MDHEN and SYDVKM. Trimming cost V 2 bases and J 3 bases, with 14 bases left between them.

V is TRBV20-1 and J is TRBJ1-4; D is uncertain. Germline CDR1 reads DFQATT; CDR2 reads SNEGSKA (reference sequence). The CDR3 spans 11 residues. CDR3 residues: CAPRRNEKLFF. The DNA for the CDR3 is TGCGCCCCCCGGAGAAATGAAAAACTGTTTTTT.

V is TRBV20-1 and J is TRBJ2-7, with 9 nucleotides matching TRBD1. This CDR3 has 12 residues. Trimming took 5 bases from V and 2 from J; bases not matched to a gene: 1. CDR1 and CDR2 (germline): DFQATT, SNEGSKA (reference sequence). Written as DNA, the CDR3 is TGCAGTGCTGGGACAGGGCCCTACGAGCAGTACTTC. Translating gives CSAGTGPYEQYF.

The chain carries TRBV10-3 and TRBJ2-1; D gene uncertain. The germline V and J ends were trimmed by 8 bases and 0 bases, with 8 bases remaining between them. The CDR3 totals 13 residues. The V gene's germline CDR1 is ENHRY and CDR2 SYGVKD. This CDR3 reads CAIWSVSYNEQFF. The CDR3 DNA follows: TGTGCCATCTGGTCAGTCTCCTACAATGAGCAGTTCTTC.

J is TRBJ2-1 and V is TRBV7-9, with TRBD2 matching over 10 bases. The J call is in doubt because the DNA end fits TRBJ2-7 better. Germline loops: CDR1 SEHNR, CDR2 FQNEAQ (reference sequence). CDR3 length: 15 residues. DNA for the CDR3: TGTGCCAGCAGCGCAAGCGGGGGGGCGGACAATGAGCAGTACTTC. It is translated as CASSASGGADNEQYF.

The rearrangement joins TRBV12-3 or TRBV12-4 to TRBJ1-5; no clear D. The CDR3 totals 13 residues. Trimming cost V 3 bases and J 3 bases, with 6 bases left between them. The CDR3 DNA follows: TGTGCCAGCAGTTTTAGAATCAATCAGCCCCAGCATTTT. It yields the protein CASSFRINQPQHF.

The chain has TRBV7-9 and TRBJ2-7, with 7 bases matching TRBD1. CDR3 length equals 14 residues. Trimming removed 6 bases from V and 1 base from J; junction bases left unmatched: 6. The germline CDR1 and CDR2 sequences are SEHNR and FQNEAQ (reference sequence). The CDR3 is CASSDGTASYEQYF. CDR3 nucleotide sequence: TGTGCCAGCAGTGACGGGACAGCATCCTACGAGCAGTACTTC. The variable domain in full, with the rest retrieved from reference TRBV7-9 and TRBJ2-7, is DTGVSQNPRHKITKRGQNVTFRCDPISEHNRLYWYRQTLGQGPEFLTYFQNEAQLEKSRLLSDRFSAERPKGSFSTLEIQRTEQGDSAMYLCASSDGTASYEQYFGPGTRLTVT.

This chain joins TRBV7-2 and TRBJ2-2; TRBD2 aligns across 9 bases. Losses at the gene ends were 4 bases for V and 9 bases for J; bases not matched to a gene: 9. The CDR3 has 15 amino acids. Germline-derived CDR1 and CDR2 are SGHTA and FQGNSA. The CDR3 bases are TGTGCCAGCAGCTATTTGGCGGGAGGGCCGAGGGAGCTGTTTTTT. Translating gives CASSYLAGGPRELFF.

This chain links TRBV6-6 with TRBJ1-6, with a tentative D call TRBD1 (5 bases). The V end lost 6 bases, the J end lost 12 bases, and 15 bases lay between the germline ends. This CDR3 has 13 amino acids. The germline V gene encodes CDR1 MNHNY and CDR2 SVGAGI (reference sequence). CDR3 in amino acids: CASSPRGPGPLHF. As DNA, the CDR3 is TGTGCCAGCAGCCCACGGGGCCCCGGACCCCTCCACTTT.

The genes are TRBV12-3 or TRBV12-4 and TRBJ2-2; D tentatively reads TRBD1 or TRBD2 (6 bases each). The CDR3 runs 15 residues. V was clipped by 5 bases and J by 5 bases, with 15 bases between them. CDR3 DNA: TGTGCCAGCAGTGTAACTAGCCAGGGGACCGGGGAGCTGTTTTTT. Translating gives CASSVTSQGTGELFF.

This chain joins TRBV1 and TRBJ2-7; TRBD2 reflects the table's D call only, with no check against the DNA. TRBV1 corresponds to a pseudogene. There are 19 residues in the CDR3. CDR3 sequence (DNA): TGCACCAGCAGCCAAGATTGTAGGTCTAGCGGCAAAGAGCCCTACGAGCAGTACTTC. This sequence encodes CTSSQDCRSSGKEPYEQYF.

This clonotype was found a few times. This chain uses TRBV6-2 or TRBV6-3 with TRBJ2-7; D call uncertain. Germline assignment: CDR1 MNHEY and CDR2 SVGEGT. V lost 3 bases to trimming and J lost 2 bases, with 11 bases between them. This CDR3 has 14 amino acids. The CDR3 loop is CASSYLRWTYEQYF. The CDR3 nucleotides read TGTGCCAGCAGTTATCTTCGCTGGACCTACGAGCAGTACTTC.

This sequence joins TRBV7-3 and TRBJ2-1; tentatively, D is TRBD1 or TRBD2 (7 bases each). This CDR3 is 16 amino acids long. Per germline, CDR1 SGHTA and CDR2 FQGTGA. V was clipped by 4 bases and J by 0 bases, with 13 bases between them. CDR3 residues: CASSSSGGGSYNEQFF. The CDR3 nucleotides are TGTGCCAGCAGCTCATCAGGGGGGGGCTCCTACAATGAGCAGTTCTTC.

This clonotype was counted a few times. The chain is built from TRBV30 and TRBJ2-7; perhaps D is TRBD1 or TRBD2 (6 bases each). Trimming shortened V by 2 bases and J by 0 bases, and 11 bases separated the two germline ends. Germline V gene lookup returns CDR1 GTSNPN and CDR2 SVGIG (reference sequence). The CDR3 has 14 residues. The CDR3 region is CAWSKGGSSYEQYF. Written as DNA, the CDR3 is TGTGCCTGGAGTAAGGGGGGAAGCTCCTACGAGCAGTACTTC.

Concerning this clonotype itself: A read error may account for a junction end that differs from germline. This rearrangement joins TRBV24-1 to TRBJ2-5, with 8 bases that match TRBD2. Germline V gene sequence: CDR1 KGHDR, CDR2 SFDVKD. The length of the CDR3 is 13 residues. CDR3 DNA sequence: TGTGCCACCAGTAGCGGGGGTCAAGAGAGCCAGTACTTC. Its translation is CATSSGGQESQYF.

V and J are TRBV29-1 and TRBJ2-1, with TRBD2 identical over 8 bases. The CDR3 is made up of 15 amino acids. The germline V gene has CDR1 SQVTM and CDR2 ANQGSEA. J gave up 2 bases and V 6 bases, and 9 bases lay outside the gene matches. Here the CDR3 DNA reads TGCAGCGTGGCCCCGGGACTAGGAACCTACAATGAGCAGTTCTTC. Translating it yields CSVAPGLGTYNEQFF.

The rearrangement joins TRBV7-2 to TRBJ2-4; no clear D. The J call may be wrong; the DNA end is better matched by TRBJ2-5. CDR3 length: 14 residues. Germline V lookup: CDR1 SGHTA, CDR2 FQGNSA. This CDR3 is CASSLSWLQETQYF. The CDR3 coding sequence is TGTGCCAGCAGCTTATCCTGGCTGCAAGAGACCCAGTACTTC.

On this clonotype itself: This may be a read error: a much more frequent sequence differs by one nucleotide. V is TRBV4-3 and J is TRBJ2-3, with D possibly TRBD2 on 6 matching bases. Germline V CDR1 and CDR2: LGHNA, YSLEER. The CDR3 extends over 16 amino acids. CDR3 in amino acids: CASSQDASVDTDPQYF. The CDR3 DNA sequence: TGCGCCAGCAGCCAAGATGCTAGCGTGGACACAGATCCGCAGTATTTT.

This clonotype was detected many times. V usage is TRBV29-1 and J usage is TRBJ2-1; D remains ambiguous. V was trimmed by 4 bases and J by 5 bases, leaving 15 bases between them. This CDR3 is built from 14 residues. Germline V gene data show CDR1 as SQVTM and CDR2 as ANQGSEA. As DNA, the CDR3 is TGCAGCGTTGCGTACTCACGGGCCGACAATGAGCAGTTCTTC. This sequence encodes CSVAYSRADNEQFF.

The chain joins TRBV11-2 to TRBJ2-7, with 7 positions matching TRBD1. CDR1 is SGHAT and CDR2 is FQNNGV in the germline V gene. CDR3 length equals 15 residues. With 6 bases clipped from V and 3 bases from J, the junction kept 11 bases outside the gene matches. The CDR3 region is CASRRSGTVYYEQYF. The CDR3 coding sequence is TGTGCCAGCAGACGTTCCGGGACAGTGTACTACGAGCAGTACTTC. Supplemented by reference TRBV11-2 and TRBJ2-7, the full variable domain reads EAGVAQSPRYKIIEKRQSVAFWCNPISGHATLYWYQQILGQGPKLLIQFQNNGVVDDSQLPKDRFSAERLKGVDSTLKIQPAKLEDSAVYLCASRRSGTVYYEQYFGPGTRLTVT.